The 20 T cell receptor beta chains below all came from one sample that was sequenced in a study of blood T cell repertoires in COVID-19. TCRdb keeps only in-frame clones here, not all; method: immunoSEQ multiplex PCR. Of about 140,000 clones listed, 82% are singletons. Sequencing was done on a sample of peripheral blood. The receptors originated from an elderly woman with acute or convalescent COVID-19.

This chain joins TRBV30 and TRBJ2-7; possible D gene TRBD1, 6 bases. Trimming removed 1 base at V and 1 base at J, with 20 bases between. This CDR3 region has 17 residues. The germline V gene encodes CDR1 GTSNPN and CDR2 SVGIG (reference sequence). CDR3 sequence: CAWSAPYLQGTSYEQYF. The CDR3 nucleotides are TGTGCCTGGAGTGCCCCTTACTTACAGGGTACTTCCTACGAGCAGTACTTC.

CDR3 region: CASSAGTGGGNTIYF. The CDR3 coding sequence is TGTGCCAGCAGTGCCGGGACAGGGGGAGGAAACACCATATATTTT. This rearrangement joins TRBV27 to TRBJ1-3; 11 positions match TRBD1. The germline V gene encodes CDR1 MNHEY and CDR2 SMNVEV (reference sequence). Trimming at V came to 5 bases and at J to 4 bases, leaving 4 bases not matched to a gene. This CDR3 contains 15 residues.

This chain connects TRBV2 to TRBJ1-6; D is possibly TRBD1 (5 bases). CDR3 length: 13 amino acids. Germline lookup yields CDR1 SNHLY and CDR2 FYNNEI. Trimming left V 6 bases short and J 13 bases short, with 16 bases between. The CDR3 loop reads CASSVLQGSPLHF. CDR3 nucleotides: TGTGCCAGCAGCGTTCTCCAGGGTTCTCCCCTCCACTTT. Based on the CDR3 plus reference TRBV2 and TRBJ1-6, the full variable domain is EPEVTQTPSHQVTQMGQEVILRCVPISNHLYFYWYRQILGQKVEFLVSFYNNEISEKSEIFDDQFSVERPDGSNFTLKIRSTKLEDSAMYFCASSVLQGSPLHFGNGTRLTVT.

The CDR3 loop reads CASGSGRGADTQYF. CDR3 in DNA: TGTGCCAGCGGTAGCGGGAGAGGCGCAGATACGCAGTATTTT. The rearrangement links TRBV15 to TRBJ2-3, with TRBD2 identical over 9 bases. Germline assignment: CDR1 LNHNV and CDR2 YYDKDF (reference sequence). J lost 4 bases, V lost 10 bases, and 9 bases had no gene match. The CDR3 has 14 amino acids. Variable domain in full (rest from reference TRBV15 and TRBJ2-3): DAMVIQNPRYQVTQFGKPVTLSCSQTLNHNVMYWYQQKSSQAPKLLFHYYDKDFNNEADTPDNFQSRRPNTSFCFLDIRSPGLGDTAMYLCASGSGRGADTQYFGPGTRLTVL.

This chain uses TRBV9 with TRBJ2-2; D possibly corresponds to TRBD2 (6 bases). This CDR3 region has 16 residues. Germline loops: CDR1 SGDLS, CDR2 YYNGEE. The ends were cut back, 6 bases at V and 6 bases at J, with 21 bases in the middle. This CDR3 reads CASKLRWTIRPGELFF. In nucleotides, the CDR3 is TGTGCCAGCAAATTAAGGTGGACTATCCGCCCCGGGGAGCTGTTTTTT.

The CDR3 bases are TGTGCCAGCAGCCAAGTCGATTTTCGAGTCGGGGGTTCTGGTGGCTACACCTTC. It translates to CASSQVDFRVGGSGGYTF. This chain uses TRBV4-2 with TRBJ1-2; a possible D gene is TRBD1 (5 bases). The germline V gene has CDR1 LGHNA and CDR2 YNFKEQ. With 1 base removed from V and 7 bases from J, the gap between germline ends came to 25 bases. The CDR3 consists of 18 residues.

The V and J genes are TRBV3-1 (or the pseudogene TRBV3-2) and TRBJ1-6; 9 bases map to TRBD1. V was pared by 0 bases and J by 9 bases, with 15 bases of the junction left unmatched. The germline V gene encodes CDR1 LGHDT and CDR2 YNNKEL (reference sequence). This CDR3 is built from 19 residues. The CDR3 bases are TGTGCCAGCAGCCAAGAAGGAGGGACAGGGAGAATTCGGGGTTCACCCCTCCACTTT. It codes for CASSQEGGTGRIRGSPLHF.

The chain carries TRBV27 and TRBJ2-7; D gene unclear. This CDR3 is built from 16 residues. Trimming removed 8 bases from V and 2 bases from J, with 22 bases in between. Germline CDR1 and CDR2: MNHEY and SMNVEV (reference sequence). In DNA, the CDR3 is TGTGCCAGCGGAACCCCCTCTAGTGCTAAAACCTACGAGCAGTACTTC. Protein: CASGTPSSAKTYEQYF.

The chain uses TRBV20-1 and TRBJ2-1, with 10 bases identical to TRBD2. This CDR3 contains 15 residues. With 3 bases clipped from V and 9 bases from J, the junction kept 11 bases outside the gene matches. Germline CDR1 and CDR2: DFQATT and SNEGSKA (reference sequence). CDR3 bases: TGCAGTGCTAGTGGGCTAGCGGGAGTTAAGAGTGAGCAGTTCTTC. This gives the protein CSASGLAGVKSEQFF.

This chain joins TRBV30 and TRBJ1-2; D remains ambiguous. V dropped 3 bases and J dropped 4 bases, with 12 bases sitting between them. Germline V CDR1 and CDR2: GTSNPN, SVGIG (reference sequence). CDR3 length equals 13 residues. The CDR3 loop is CAWSLERLYGYTF. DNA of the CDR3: TGTGCCTGGAGCCTAGAACGTCTCTATGGCTACACCTTC.

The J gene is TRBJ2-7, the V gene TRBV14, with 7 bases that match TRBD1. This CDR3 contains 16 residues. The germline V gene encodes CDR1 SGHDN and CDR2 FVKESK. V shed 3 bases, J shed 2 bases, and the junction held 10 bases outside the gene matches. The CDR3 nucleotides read TGTGCCAGCAGCCAGGGGAACAGGGGATCCCCCTACGAGCAGTACTTC. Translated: CASSQGNRGSPYEQYF.

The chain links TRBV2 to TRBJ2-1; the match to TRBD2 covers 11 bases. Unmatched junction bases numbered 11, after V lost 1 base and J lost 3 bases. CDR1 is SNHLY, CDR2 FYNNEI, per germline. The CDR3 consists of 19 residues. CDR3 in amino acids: CASSEVGFATSGDYNEQFF. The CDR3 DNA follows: TGTGCCAGCAGTGAAGTCGGGTTCGCGACTAGCGGGGACTACAATGAGCAGTTCTTC.

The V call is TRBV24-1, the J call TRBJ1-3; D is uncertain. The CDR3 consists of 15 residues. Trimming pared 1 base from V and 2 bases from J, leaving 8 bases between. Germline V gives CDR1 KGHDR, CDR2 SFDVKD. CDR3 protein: CATSDFSDPGNTIYF. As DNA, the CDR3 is TGTGCCACCAGTGATTTTTCAGATCCTGGAAACACCATATATTTT.

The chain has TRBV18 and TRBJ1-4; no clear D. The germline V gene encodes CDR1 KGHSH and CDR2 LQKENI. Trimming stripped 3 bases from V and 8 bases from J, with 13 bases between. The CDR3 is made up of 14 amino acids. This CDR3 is CASSPGPREEKLFF. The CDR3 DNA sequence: TGTGCCAGCTCACCGGGCCCCCGCGAGGAAAAACTGTTTTTT.

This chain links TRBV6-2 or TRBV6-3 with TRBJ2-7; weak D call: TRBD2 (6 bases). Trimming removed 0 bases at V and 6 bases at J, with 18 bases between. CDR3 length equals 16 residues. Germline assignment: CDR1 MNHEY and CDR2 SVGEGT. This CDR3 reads CASSYSSAGSVSEQYF. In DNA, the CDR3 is TGTGCCAGCAGTTACTCAAGTGCGGGGAGTGTCAGCGAGCAGTACTTC.

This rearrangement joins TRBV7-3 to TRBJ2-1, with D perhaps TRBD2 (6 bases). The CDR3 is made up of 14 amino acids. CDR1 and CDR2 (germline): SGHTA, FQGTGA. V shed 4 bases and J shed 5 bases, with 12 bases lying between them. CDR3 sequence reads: CASSWTGVDNEQFF. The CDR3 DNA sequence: TGTGCCAGCAGCTGGACGGGGGTGGACAATGAGCAGTTCTTC.

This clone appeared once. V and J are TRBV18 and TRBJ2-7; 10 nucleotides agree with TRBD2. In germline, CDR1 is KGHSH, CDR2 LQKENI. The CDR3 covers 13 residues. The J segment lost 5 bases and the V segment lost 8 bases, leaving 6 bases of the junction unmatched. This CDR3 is CASGESGRDEQYF. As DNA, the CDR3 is TGTGCCAGCGGGGAGAGCGGGAGGGACGAGCAGTACTTC.

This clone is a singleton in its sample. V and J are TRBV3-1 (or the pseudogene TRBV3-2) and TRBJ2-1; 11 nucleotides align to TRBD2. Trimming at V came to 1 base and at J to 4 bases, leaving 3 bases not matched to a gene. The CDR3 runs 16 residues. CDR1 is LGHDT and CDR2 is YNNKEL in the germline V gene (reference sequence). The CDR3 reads CASSQGSGRVYNEQFF. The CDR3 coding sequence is TGTGCCAGCAGCCAAGGTAGCGGGAGGGTTTACAATGAGCAGTTCTTC.

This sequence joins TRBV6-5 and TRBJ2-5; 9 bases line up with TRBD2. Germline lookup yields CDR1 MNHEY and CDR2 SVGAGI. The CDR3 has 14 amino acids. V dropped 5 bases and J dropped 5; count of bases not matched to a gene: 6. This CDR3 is CASSRRGGQETQYF. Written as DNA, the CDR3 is TGTGCCAGCAGTCGGCGGGGGGGCCAGGAGACCCAGTACTTC.

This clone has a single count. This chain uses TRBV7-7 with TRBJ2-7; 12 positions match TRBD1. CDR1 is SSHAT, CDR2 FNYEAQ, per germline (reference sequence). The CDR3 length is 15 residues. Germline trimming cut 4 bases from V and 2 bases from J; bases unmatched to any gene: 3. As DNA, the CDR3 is TGTGCCAGCAGCTCAGGGACAGGGGGCCCCTACGAGCAGTACTTC. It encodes CASSSGTGGPYEQYF.